This T cell receptor (beta chain) was captured in a study of cytomegalovirus exposure and HLA in healthy donors. Both 60 Vbeta primers and 13 Jbeta primers went into the PCR. Clones were read by immunoSEQ multiplex PCR, and TCRdb kept only the in-frame ones, dropping some. The sample comprises around 130,000 clones, over 8% of which are singletons, and about 5.5% rests with the top ten. Per the germline V gene, CDR1 is SQVTM and CDR2 is ANQGSEA. The CDR3 is 13 amino acids. The trim removed 6 bases at V and 8 bases at J, leaving 9 bases unmatched. Material for sequencing was PBMCs. This receptor was taken from a man between 40 and 49 years old in good health and CMV-seronegative. This rearrangement joins TRBV29-1 to TRBJ2-1; TRBD2 aligns across 8 bases. This chain's CDR3 is CSVGSGTSHEQFF. CDR3 in DNA: TGCAGCGTGGGCTCCGGGACTAGTCATGAGCAGTTCTTC.